These T cell receptor beta chains were read from a single sample in a study of T-cell memory formation after mild COVID-19. TCRdb recomputed calls from the 5' RACE reads with MiXCR, one row per CDR3 protein. This sample has 400,000 or so distinct CDR3 sequences; roughly 20% occur once, and the top ten carry more than 8%. The sample comprised PBMCs or a T cell subset sorted from them (not recorded which). The source of these receptors is an adult woman who had mild COVID-19 (a few samples of this study predate the infection). Cell type and time point are not known. Each CDR3 is given with its conserved first and last residue. The D gene is left open where the match is weak. Only some rows state a clone size, as once, few, many or a class for expanded clones.

TRBD1	NA	TRBV7-9	TRBJ2-4	TGTGCCAGCAGCTTAGGACAGGGTGGGTCCGGAGCCAAAAACATTCAGTACTTC	CASSLGQGGSGAKNIQYF
NA	NA	TRBV5-1	TRBJ1-1	TGCGCCAGCAGCCCAGACGGGGGGGCAAGGACTGAAGCTCTCTTT	CASSPDGGARTEALF
TRBD1	few	TRBV7-8	TRBJ1-1	TGTGCCAGCAGCTTCTCCCAGGGGGCGGGAACTGAAGCTTTCTTT	CASSFSQGAGTEAFF
TRBD1	many	TRBV7-9	TRBJ1-1	TGTGCCAGCAGCTTAGGGACAGGGGGGGGCACTGAAGCTTTCTTT	CASSLGTGGGTEAFF
NA	few	TRBV11-3	TRBJ2-1	TGTGCCAGCAGCTTAGAGGCAGGGTTGCGCTACAATGAGCAGTTCTTC	CASSLEAGLRYNEQFF
TRBD1	NA	TRBV7-9	TRBJ1-4	TGTGCCAGCACCACGAGGGGGACAGATAATGAAAAACTGTTTTTT	CASTTRGTDNEKLFF
TRBD1	NA	TRBV15	TRBJ2-2	TGTGCCACCAGCAGGGATGAGGGACAGGCGAACACCGGGGAGCTGTTTTTT	CATSRDEGQANTGELFF
NA	few	TRBV27	TRBJ2-7	TGTGCCAGCAGTTTAGTTGGGCAGAGCTCCTACGAGCAGTACTTC	CASSLVGQSSYEQYF
NA	many	TRBV7-9	TRBJ1-1	TGTGCCAGCAGCTTAGGCGGGGGGTCAGCTTTCTTT	CASSLGGGSAFF
NA	NA	TRBV5-4	TRBJ1-1	TGTGCCAGCAGCTCCGGGACCTGGGGTGGAACTGAAGCTTTCTTT	CASSSGTWGGTEAFF
NA	NA	TRBV9	TRBJ2-5	TGTGCCAGCAGCGTATCAGGGGCCGTGGGGGAAGAGACCCAGTACTTC	CASSVSGAVGEETQYF
TRBD2	many	TRBV12-3/TRBV12-4	TRBJ2-5	TGTGCCAGCAGTTTCGTGGGCGCGGGGGAGAACCTGGAGACCCAGTACTTC	CASSFVGAGENLETQYF
NA	NA	TRBV24-1	TRBJ2-3	TGTGCCACCAGTGACCTGACTGCCCTGGAGGGCACAGATACGCAGTATTTT	CATSDLTALEGTDTQYF
TRBD1	NA	TRBV15	TRBJ1-4	TGTGCCACCAGCAGGGGGACAGGGCAGAGTGAAAAACTGTTTTTT	CATSRGTGQSEKLFF
NA	many	TRBV11-1	TRBJ2-3	TGTGCCAGCAGCCCCCCATACACAGATACGCAGTATTTT	CASSPPYTDTQYF
NA	NA	TRBV7-8	TRBJ1-1	TGTGCCAGCAGCTTAGTCCCGGGACCGATGAACACTGAAGCTTTCTTT	CASSLVPGPMNTEAFF
TRBD2	NA	TRBV4-3	TRBJ2-7	TGCGCCAGCAGCCAAGATTGGACTAGCGGGAGTGGGTCCTACGAGCAGTACTTC	CASSQDWTSGSGSYEQYF
NA	few	TRBV21-1	TRBJ2-3	TGTGCCAGCAGCATCTTAGACAGAGCCTACACAGATACGCAGTATTTT	CASSILDRAYTDTQYF
NA	few	TRBV15	TRBJ1-2	TGTGCCACCAGCAGAGATCTGGAGGGCTACACCTTC	CATSRDLEGYTF
TRBD2	NA	TRBV7-8	TRBJ2-7	TGTGCCAGCAGCTCACTCGGTACTAGCGGGGACTACGAGCAGTACTTC	CASSSLGTSGDYEQYF
TRBD1	NA	TRBV3-1	TRBJ2-3	TGTGCCAGCAGCCTTAATTACAGGGGCGGCACAGATACGCAGTATTTT	CASSLNYRGGTDTQYF
NA	NA	TRBV7-9	TRBJ2-1	TGTGCCAGCAGCTCAGCGGACAGAATTGAGCAGTTCTTC	CASSSADRIEQFF
NA	few	TRBV5-1	TRBJ1-5	TGCGCCAGCAGCTTGGGGCACTCTACGGAGCCCCAGCATTTT	CASSLGHSTEPQHF
TRBD2	many	TRBV9	TRBJ2-5	TGTGCCAGCAGCGTAGCTAGTAGCGGGAGTGAGACCCAGTACTTC	CASSVASSGSETQYF